The subject of this entry is one T cell receptor beta chain. Antigen specificity is unknown. The data are from a study of cytomegalovirus exposure and HLA in healthy donors. Study outcomes and limitations: An analysis done earlier found most TCR beta V segments productive about 87% or about 30% of the time. Only CMV serostatus was available as immune exposure information.

The CDR3 loop spans 16 amino acids. The germline gives CDR1 SGHAT, CDR2 FQNNGV. V lost 1 base to trimming and J lost 7 bases; unmatched junction nucleotides: 9. It was with 60 Vbeta and 13 Jbeta primers that the PCR ran. Data came from immunoSEQ multiplex PCR; TCRdb stores just in-frame clones and leaves some out. The sample has under 90,000 clones, about two thirds seen once. The receptor was isolated from a man aged 35-49 years in good health and CMV-seropositive. Sample: PBMCs. This chain uses TRBV11-2 with TRBJ1-4; 7 nucleotides line up with TRBD1. The CDR3 nucleotides read TGTGCCAGCAGCTTAGGGGTGCAGGGGGGAAGTGAAAAACTGTTTTTT. Its translation is CASSLGVQGGSEKLFF.